The rows below give T cell receptor beta chains drawn from one sample of a study of blood T cells in healthy people across ages. TCRdb fed the 5' RACE reads into MiXCR, producing one record per CDR3 protein. Among some 1.5 million distinct CDR3 sequences listed, approximately 30% were seen once. The sample comprised blood. The receptors stem from a woman younger than 45 in good health. Both conserved end residues are part of each CDR3. The D gene is left open where the match is weak. Expanded clones are given a class, and other clones once, few, many or no size at all.

CDR3: CASSLVASAYEQYF
DNA: TGTGCCAGCAGCTTAGTGGCCAGCGCCTACGAGCAGTACTTC
J: TRBJ2-7
size: few
V: TRBV11-2
D: -

CDR3: CASSLVAGGPTRELFF
DNA: TGTGCCAGCAGCTTGGTAGCGGGGGGACCCACCCGGGAGCTGTTTTTT
J: TRBJ2-2
size: few
V: TRBV5-5
D: TRBD2

CDR3: CSAHRVNYGYTF
DNA: TGCAGTGCCCACAGGGTTAACTATGGCTACACCTTC
J: TRBJ1-2
size: -
V: TRBV20-1
D: -

CDR3: CASSLDGISQDNEQFF
DNA: TGTGCCAGCAGCTTAGACGGGATTAGTCAGGACAATGAGCAGTTCTTC
J: TRBJ2-1
size: many
V: TRBV11-2
D: -

CDR3: CASTRRRQETQYF
DNA: TGTGCCAGCACCAGGAGAAGGCAAGAGACCCAGTACTTC
J: TRBJ2-5
size: -
V: TRBV7-2
D: -

CDR3: CASSFDRSQGPQHF
DNA: TGTGCCAGCAGTTTTGATAGGTCGCAGGGGCCCCAGCATTTT
J: TRBJ1-5
size: many
V: TRBV12-3/TRBV12-4
D: -

CDR3: CSAPTGELNNSPLHF
DNA: TGCAGTGCTCCCACAGGGGAGTTGAATAATTCACCCCTCCACTTT
J: TRBJ1-6
size: many
V: TRBV20-1
D: TRBD1

CDR3: CASGSGTLEASGANVLTF
DNA: TGTGCCAGCGGCAGTGGGACTCTCGAGGCGTCTGGGGCCAACGTCCTGACTTTC
J: TRBJ2-6
size: many
V: TRBV12-3/TRBV12-4
D: -

CDR3: CASSAITGGSTEAFF
DNA: TGTGCCAGCAGCGCGATAACAGGGGGAAGCACTGAAGCTTTCTTT
J: TRBJ1-1
size: -
V: TRBV9
D: TRBD1

CDR3: CASSLVGSGAKETQYF
DNA: TGCGCCAGCAGCTTGGTTGGTAGCGGGGCAAAAGAGACCCAGTACTTC
J: TRBJ2-5
size: few
V: TRBV5-1
D: TRBD2

CDR3: CSARLGGNTGELFF
DNA: TGCAGTGCTAGACTCGGCGGGAACACCGGGGAGCTGTTTTTT
J: TRBJ2-2
size: -
V: TRBV20-1
D: -

CDR3: CSAIQYTGTRNTEAFF
DNA: TGCAGTGCTATCCAATATACCGGGACCAGGAACACTGAAGCTTTCTTT
J: TRBJ1-1
size: -
V: TRBV20-1
D: -

CDR3: CASSQAEGDGETQYF
DNA: TGCGCCAGCAGCCAAGCGGAAGGAGATGGGGAGACCCAGTACTTC
J: TRBJ2-5
size: many
V: TRBV4-1
D: -

CDR3: CATSLRTGELFF
DNA: TGTGCCACCAGTCTGAGGACCGGGGAGCTGTTTTTT
J: TRBJ2-2
size: few
V: TRBV24-1
D: -

CDR3: CSVGARGLWEQYF
DNA: TGCAGCGTTGGGGCCAGGGGGCTGTGGGAGCAGTACTTC
J: TRBJ2-7
size: many
V: TRBV29-1
D: TRBD1

CDR3: CASSPGGTGGPYGQYF
DNA: TGCGCCAGCAGCCCGGGGGGGACGGGTGGACCCTACGGGCAGTACTTC
J: TRBJ2-7
size: -
V: TRBV5-1
D: TRBD2

CDR3: CASSKTGITYEQYF
DNA: TGCGCCAGCAGCAAGACAGGGATCACCTACGAGCAGTACTTC
J: TRBJ2-7
size: many
V: TRBV5-1
D: TRBD1

CDR3: CAGSFPRTGGPYEQYF
DNA: TGTGCCGGCAGTTTTCCGAGGACAGGGGGGCCATACGAGCAGTACTTC
J: TRBJ2-7
size: few
V: TRBV28
D: TRBD1

CDR3: CASSTDTGSEKLFF
DNA: TGTGCCAGCAGCACCGACACCGGATCAGAAAAACTGTTTTTT
J: TRBJ1-4
size: few
V: TRBV9
D: -

CDR3: CATGTLAGQETQYF
DNA: TGTGCCACCGGCACTCTAGCGGGCCAAGAGACCCAGTACTTC
J: TRBJ2-5
size: few
V: TRBV24-1
D: TRBD2

CDR3: CSARTTYTSEKLFF
DNA: TGCAGTGCCCGAACAACCTACACTTCTGAAAAACTGTTTTTT
J: TRBJ1-4
size: -
V: TRBV20-1
D: -

CDR3: CASSPGTPNNEQFF
DNA: TGTGCCAGCAGCCCCGGGACACCAAACAATGAGCAGTTCTTC
J: TRBJ2-1
size: many
V: TRBV11-2
D: -

CDR3: CASSLAVGGLYNEQFF
DNA: TGTGCCAGCAGCTTAGCGGTTGGGGGGCTCTACAATGAGCAGTTCTTC
J: TRBJ2-1
size: -
V: TRBV7-8
D: -

CDR3: CASSSLLHGYTF
DNA: TGTGCCAGCAGCTCGCTCCTCCATGGCTACACCTTC
J: TRBJ1-2
size: -
V: TRBV5-5
D: -

CDR3: CASSSPGQGVRAYNSPLHF
DNA: TGTGCCAGCAGCTCACCGGGACAGGGTGTCCGTGCCTATAATTCACCCCTCCACTTT
J: TRBJ1-6
size: many
V: TRBV5-5
D: TRBD1

CDR3: CASKQGNEKLFF
DNA: TGTGCCAGCAAACAGGGAAATGAAAAACTGTTTTTT
J: TRBJ1-4
size: few
V: TRBV6-6
D: -

CDR3: CASSGGNRYEQYF
DNA: TGTGCCAGCAGCGGGGGGAATCGGTACGAGCAGTACTTC
J: TRBJ2-7
size: few
V: TRBV6-1
D: TRBD2

CDR3: CASSLPSGRNTEAFF
DNA: TGTGCCAGCAGTTTACCCTCAGGGCGAAACACTGAAGCTTTCTTT
J: TRBJ1-1
size: few
V: TRBV12-3/TRBV12-4
D: -